Listed below are T cell receptor beta chains from one sample, sequenced in a study of shared T cell receptors in the human thymus. TCRdb's table, derived via immunoSEQ multiplex PCR, lists solely in-frame clones and lacks some. The sample holds 600,000 to 900,000 clones, approximately 83% seen once. This sample was shared with a second study, whose subject was human thymus T cells.

The sequencing sample was made of thymocytes. These receptors were taken from a girl under three years old with a congenital heart defect. The CDR3 runs from the conserved cysteine through the conserved F or W. The D gene is left open where the match is weak. Clone size, where shown, is once, few, many, or a class for clones that have expanded.

J gene,clone size,D gene,V gene,CDR3 protein,CDR3 DNA
TRBJ1-1,NA,TRBD1,TRBV7-9,CASSPSFPTGEELFFF,TGTGCCAGCAGCCCGTCATTCCCGACAGGGGAAGAACTTTTTTTCTTT
TRBJ2-4,NA,TRBD2,TRBV29-1,CSVAGTSGAKNIQYF,TGCAGCGTGGCCGGGACTAGCGGGGCCAAAAACATTCAGTACTTC
TRBJ1-2,NA,NA,TRBV10-2,CASSEYRVPSKFDWRFNYGYTF,TGCGCCAGCAGTGAGTACAGGGTTCCAAGCAAATTCGACTGGCGGTTTAACTATGGCTACACCTTC
TRBJ2-7,NA,TRBD1,TRBV28,CASSPGTGEPYEQYF,TGTGCCAGCAGTCCCGGGACAGGGGAACCCTACGAGCAGTACTTC
TRBJ2-5,few,NA,TRBV11-2,CASSLGVDGGFFQETQYF,TGTGCCAGCAGCCTAGGGGTCGACGGGGGTTTCTTCCAAGAGACCCAGTACTTC
TRBJ1-1,few,TRBD1,TRBV30,CAWTFSHPGTDLEDLMNTEAFF,TGTGCCTGGACATTTTCCCACCCGGGGACAGACCTGGAGGACCTAATGAACACTGAAGCTTTCTTT
TRBJ1-2,NA,NA,TRBV10-3,CAISDPSPCPSGGYTF,TGTGCCATCAGTGACCCCTCCCCCTGTCCATCGGGTGGCTACACCTTC
TRBJ1-6,NA,TRBD1,TRBV5-5,CASSPSGTGNSPLHF,TGTGCCAGCAGCCCCTCCGGGACAGGCAATTCACCCCTCCACTTT
TRBJ2-1,NA,TRBD1,TRBV2,CASSEGAGDRENEQFF,TGTGCCAGCAGTGAAGGGGCCGGCGACAGGGAGAATGAGCAGTTCTTC
TRBJ2-7,NA,NA,TRBV4-1,CASSQANSFNRNEQYF,TGCGCCAGCAGCCAAGCCAATTCATTTAACAGGAACGAGCAGTACTTC
TRBJ1-1,NA,TRBD1,TRBV19,CASSRAQGENTEAFF,TGTGCCAGTAGTAGAGCGCAGGGGGAGAACACTGAAGCTTTCTTT
TRBJ1-6,NA,TRBD1,TRBV27,CASSSQGALSYNSPLHF,TGTGCCAGCAGTTCGCAGGGGGCATTGTCCTATAATTCACCCCTCCACTTT
TRBJ2-7,NA,NA,TRBV6-5,CASSYYQGSYEQYF,TGTGCCAGCAGTTACTACCAGGGCTCCTACGAGCAGTACTTC
TRBJ1-1,NA,NA,TRBV28,CASSFTRQVNTEAFF,TGTGCCAGCAGTTTCACTAGACAGGTCAACACTGAAGCTTTCTTT
TRBJ1-2,NA,NA,TRBV7-9,CASSLGGGGSNYGYTF,TGTGCCAGCAGCTTAGGAGGTGGCGGTTCTAACTATGGCTACACCTTC
TRBJ1-2,few,NA,TRBV11-2,CASSLSAGDFYTF,TGTGCCAGCAGCTTGAGTGCGGGCGACTTCTACACCTTC
TRBJ1-2,NA,NA,TRBV6-1,CASSWARGWGYTF,TGTGCCAGCAGTTGGGCCCGGGGGTGGGGCTACACCTTC
TRBJ2-1,once,NA,TRBV14,CASSQVVRNEQFF,TGTGCCAGCAGCCAAGTTGTGCGCAATGAGCAGTTCTTC
TRBJ2-7,NA,NA,TRBV28,CASSSVPRQDEQYF,TGTGCCAGCAGTTCCGTACCTAGACAGGACGAGCAGTACTTC
TRBJ1-2,NA,TRBD1,TRBV28,CASSGPRAQGVDYGYTF,TGTGCCAGCAGCGGCCCCCGCGCACAGGGGGTCGACTATGGCTACACCTTC
TRBJ1-3,NA,NA,TRBV19,CASQKPPRGQLTSGNTIYF,TGTGCCAGTCAGAAACCTCCGAGAGGACAGCTTACTTCTGGAAACACCATATATTTT
TRBJ2-3,NA,NA,TRBV5-4,CASSLLGLRFTDTQYF,TGTGCCAGCAGCTTGTTGGGACTTAGGTTCACAGATACGCAGTATTTT
TRBJ1-2,few,NA,TRBV7-9,CASSKTYGYTF,TGTGCCAGCAGCAAAACTTATGGCTACACCTTC
TRBJ1-3,NA,NA,TRBV29-1,CSVEDRGTVNTIYF,TGCAGCGTTGAAGACCGGGGTACGGTAAACACCATATATTTT
TRBJ1-5,NA,NA,TRBV7-2,CASSFLAGEHYQPQHF,TGTGCCAGCAGCTTCCTGGCAGGGGAACATTATCAGCCCCAGCATTTT
TRBJ2-1,NA,TRBD2,TRBV5-1,CASRVGLAGALSSYNEQFF,TGCGCCAGCAGGGTGGGACTAGCGGGGGCCCTGAGCTCCTACAATGAGCAGTTCTTC
TRBJ2-7,NA,TRBD2,TRBV7-7,CASSFRRSGGRSYEQYF,TGTGCTAGCAGCTTCCGAAGATCGGGGGGACGCTCCTACGAGCAGTACTTC
TRBJ2-3,NA,NA,TRBV11-2,CASSSRRRGRTDTQYF,TGTGCCAGCAGCTCCCGTAGGCGGGGCCGCACAGATACGCAGTATTTT
TRBJ2-3,NA,NA,TRBV18,CASSRWRHGGTDTQYF,TGTGCCAGCTCACGCTGGAGGCATGGAGGCACAGATACGCAGTATTTT
TRBJ1-1,NA,NA,TRBV6-4,CASSDSRGTEAFF,TGTGCCAGCAGTGACTCGCGGGGAACTGAAGCTTTCTTT
TRBJ1-2,NA,TRBD1,TRBV9,CASSAGAKTGGYGYTF,TGTGCCAGCAGCGCCGGAGCGAAGACAGGGGGGTATGGCTACACCTTC
TRBJ2-3,NA,NA,TRBV9,CASSVGTTGGRLTQYF,TGTGCCAGCAGCGTAGGGACGACGGGGGGCAGGTTAACACAGTATTTT
TRBJ1-6,NA,TRBD1,TRBV27,CASSPCGGQGKSSYNSPLHF,TGTGCCAGCAGTCCCTGCGGTGGACAGGGAAAAAGCTCCTATAATTCACCCCTCCACTTT
TRBJ2-1,NA,NA,TRBV11-2,CASSWGLGAWLDEQFF,TGTGCCAGCAGCTGGGGCCTGGGGGCGTGGCTCGATGAGCAGTTCTTC
TRBJ1-4,once,TRBD1,TRBV5-8,CASSLRSDRGFF,TGTGCCAGCAGCTTACGATCGGACAGGGGGTTTTTT
TRBJ1-1,NA,TRBD1,TRBV19,CASSEDTGQGGKWTEAFF,TGTGCCAGTAGTGAAGATACCGGACAGGGAGGGAAGTGGACTGAAGCTTTCTTT
TRBJ2-1,NA,TRBD2,TRBV10-2,CASSEPTSGGHNEQFF,TGCGCCAGCAGTGAACCGACTAGCGGGGGGCACAATGAGCAGTTCTTC
TRBJ1-6,NA,NA,TRBV9,CASSPQGGFNSPLHF,TGTGCCAGCAGCCCCCAAGGAGGATTTAATTCACCCCTCCACTTT
TRBJ1-1,once,NA,TRBV4-3,CAIKPRMEGREWTEAFF,TGCGCCATCAAACCAAGAATGGAGGGAAGGGAATGGACTGAAGCTTTCTTT
TRBJ2-3,NA,NA,TRBV11-3,CASSHHRVTDTQYF,TGTGCCAGCAGCCATCACAGGGTTACAGATACGCAGTATTTT
TRBJ2-2,once,NA,TRBV6-5,CASSYTDNNTGELFF,TGTGCCAGCAGTTACACAGATAATAACACCGGGGAGCTGTTTTTT
TRBJ1-3,NA,NA,TRBV6-1,CASSEASHLSSGNTIYF,TGTGCCAGCAGTGAAGCCTCCCACTTGAGCTCTGGAAACACCATATATTTT
TRBJ1-2,once,NA,TRBV4-2,CASSPDLPGIYGYTF,TGTGCCAGCAGCCCAGATCTGCCGGGGATCTATGGCTACACCTTC
TRBJ2-4,NA,TRBD2,TRBV4-2,CASSQDPSTSGGSDIQYF,TGTGCCAGCAGCCAAGATCCGTCGACTAGCGGGGGGTCAGACATTCAGTACTTC
TRBJ2-5,NA,TRBD2,TRBV28,CASSLRVGGGGPNLQETQYF,TGTGCCAGCAGTTTAAGGGTCGGTGGCGGGGGACCAAACCTCCAAGAGACCCAGTACTTC
TRBJ2-2,NA,TRBD1,TRBV5-1,CASSNPGQGFDTGELFF,TGCGCCAGCAGCAACCCGGGACAGGGGTTCGACACCGGGGAGCTGTTTTTT
TRBJ2-3,NA,NA,TRBV29-1,CSVDCGDSTDTQYF,TGCAGCGTTGATTGCGGGGATAGCACAGATACGCAGTATTTT
TRBJ1-2,NA,TRBD1,TRBV7-9,CASSLGTDYGYTF,TGTGCCAGCAGCCTCGGGACAGACTATGGCTACACCTTC
TRBJ1-4,NA,NA,TRBV29-1,CSVGQATNEKLFF,TGCAGCGTTGGACAGGCAACTAATGAAAAACTGTTTTTT
TRBJ1-4,few,NA,TRBV5-4,CASSSAPKQGDNEKLFF,TGTGCCAGCAGCTCCGCACCGAAACAGGGAGATAATGAAAAACTGTTTTTT
TRBJ2-3,NA,NA,TRBV6-5,CASSYPSKGTDTQYF,TGTGCCAGCAGTTACCCTAGCAAAGGGACAGATACGCAGTATTTT
TRBJ1-3,few,NA,TRBV29-1,CSVEGPGNSGNTIYF,TGCAGCGTTGAAGGTCCAGGCAACTCTGGAAACACCATATATTTT
TRBJ2-7,NA,NA,TRBV6-1,CASSDGEIHPHPYEQYF,TGTGCCAGCAGTGATGGGGAGATCCATCCTCATCCGTACGAGCAGTACTTC
TRBJ1-1,few,NA,TRBV7-9,CASSRPGGNTEAFF,TGTGCCAGCAGCCGCCCCGGGGGGAACACTGAAGCTTTCTTT
TRBJ2-5,NA,NA,TRBV10-3,CAIVRCRSKETQYF,TGTGCCATCGTTCGTTGTCGGTCGAAAGAGACCCAGTACTTC
TRBJ1-4,NA,NA,TRBV29-1,CSATGSYSHEKLFF,TGCAGCGCCACAGGATCCTATTCACATGAAAAACTGTTTTTT
TRBJ1-6,NA,TRBD1,TRBV9,CASSLGTGRNSPLHF,TGTGCCAGCAGCTTAGGGACAGGGAGGAATTCACCCCTCCACTTT
TRBJ1-2,NA,NA,TRBV5-4,CASSRVARRVDNYGYTF,TGTGCCAGCAGTAGGGTGGCCAGGCGGGTAGATAACTATGGCTACACCTTC
TRBJ2-7,once,NA,TRBV7-2,CASSLAASSGYSYEQYF,TGTGCCAGCAGCTTAGCGGCGAGTAGCGGCTACTCCTACGAGCAGTACTTC